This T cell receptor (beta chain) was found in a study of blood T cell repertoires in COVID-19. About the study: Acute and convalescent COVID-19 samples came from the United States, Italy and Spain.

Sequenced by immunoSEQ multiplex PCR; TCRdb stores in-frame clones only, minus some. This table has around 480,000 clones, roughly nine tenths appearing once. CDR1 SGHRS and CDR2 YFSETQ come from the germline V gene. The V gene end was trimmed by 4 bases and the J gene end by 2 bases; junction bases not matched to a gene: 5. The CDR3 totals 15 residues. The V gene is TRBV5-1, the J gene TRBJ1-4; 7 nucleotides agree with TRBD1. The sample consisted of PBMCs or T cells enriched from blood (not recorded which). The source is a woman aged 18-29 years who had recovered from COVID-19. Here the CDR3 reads CASSDTGDTNEKLFF. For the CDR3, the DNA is TGCGCCAGCAGCGATACAGGGGATACTAATGAAAAACTGTTTTTT.